Shown below are 9 T cell receptor beta chains from a single sample sequenced in a study of cytomegalovirus exposure and HLA in healthy donors. Primers for the PCR totalled 60 Vbeta and 13 Jbeta. Assay: immunoSEQ multiplex PCR; the TCRdb copy retains only in-frame clones and omits some. The sample has 130,000 to 150,000 clones, less than 90% seen once. Sequenced input: PBMCs. The receptors shown here come from a boy aged 2 to 10 in good health and CMV-seronegative.

V is TRBV7-9 and J is TRBJ2-3, with 7 bases that match TRBD2. The CDR3 length is 15 residues. Looked up from germline, CDR1 is SEHNR and CDR2 is FQNEAQ (reference sequence). V trimming: 4 bases; J trimming: 4 bases; junction bases outside the gene matches: 8. Written as DNA, the CDR3 is TGTGCCAGCAGCTCGACTAGCCACCAGGCAGATACGCAGTATTTT. This codes for CASSSTSHQADTQYF.

The V call is TRBV19, the J call TRBJ1-5; tentatively, D is TRBD1 (6 bases). In germline, CDR1 is LNHDA, CDR2 SQIVND (reference sequence). This CDR3 contains 14 residues. V gave up 6 bases and J gave up 6 bases, with 15 bases separating them. The DNA for the CDR3 is TGTGCCAGTAGCGGGGGGCCTTCCCTTCAGCCCCAGCATTTT. It codes for CASSGGPSLQPQHF.

This sequence joins TRBV5-6 and TRBJ1-2, with 8 bases identical to TRBD1. The trim removed 5 bases at V and 5 bases at J, leaving 17 bases unmatched. The CDR3 runs to 17 residues. Germline V gene sequence: CDR1 SGHDT, CDR2 YYEEEE. CDR3 DNA: TGTGCCAGCAGTGGTGGGACAGGATCCCCCTGGGAATATGGCTACACCTTC. It encodes CASSGGTGSPWEYGYTF.

This rearrangement joins TRBV9 to TRBJ2-1; TRBD2 matches at 7 bases. The junction had 10 bases not matched to a gene; V was cut back by 4 bases and J by 3 bases. CDR1 and CDR2 (germline): SGDLS, YYNGEE. The CDR3 consists of 16 residues. Here the CDR3 DNA reads TGTGCCAGCAGCTTAGAATCCGGGGGGTTCTACAATGAGCAGTTCTTC. Translation: CASSLESGGFYNEQFF.

This clone appeared a single time. The CDR3 sequence is CASGNLAGTGELFF. The CDR3 DNA follows: TGCGCCAGCGGAAATCTAGCGGGCACCGGGGAGCTGTTTTTT. The gene calls are TRBV4-3 and TRBJ2-2; 8 nucleotides agree with TRBD2. V dropped 8 bases and J dropped 4; count of bases not matched to a gene: 6. The CDR3 loop spans 14 amino acids. The V gene's germline CDR1 is LGHNA and CDR2 YSLEER.

This sequence joins TRBV27 and TRBJ2-7; 8 bases fit TRBD2. This CDR3 is built from 16 residues. Per germline, CDR1 MNHEY and CDR2 SMNVEV (reference sequence). After removal of 5 bases from V and 2 bases from J, the junction contained 11 bases not matched to a gene. CDR3: CASSNSLAGGAYEQYF. DNA of the CDR3: TGTGCCAGCAGTAACTCTCTAGCGGGTGGGGCCTACGAGCAGTACTTC.

The chain uses TRBV7-7 and TRBJ2-7, with 8 bases that match TRBD1. Germline trimming cut 4 bases from V and 6 bases from J; bases unmatched to any gene: 2. Germline V gene data show CDR1 as SSHAT and CDR2 as FNYEAQ (reference sequence). The length of the CDR3 is 12 residues. CDR3 nucleotide sequence: TGTGCCAGCAGCTCCGACAGGGGCGAGCAGTACTTC. This gives the protein CASSSDRGEQYF.

This chain joins TRBV11-2 and TRBJ1-6; D possibly corresponds to TRBD1 (5 bases). The CDR3 runs to 13 residues. Between the trimmed V and J ends, which lost 3 bases and 7 bases, there was a span of 7 bases. Germline CDR1 SGHAT, CDR2 FQNNGV. CDR3 sequence: CASSFKGNSPLHF. The CDR3 nucleotides read TGTGCCAGCAGCTTTAAGGGGAATTCACCCCTCCACTTT. The full variable domain, in which reference TRBV11-2 and TRBJ1-6 provide the parts outside the CDR3, is EAGVAQSPRYKIIEKRQSVAFWCNPISGHATLYWYQQILGQGPKLLIQFQNNGVVDDSQLPKDRFSAERLKGVDSTLKIQPAKLEDSAVYLCASSFKGNSPLHFGNGTRLTVT.

This clone was counted a few times. This chain connects TRBV4-3 to TRBJ1-1, with 8 bases aligning to TRBD1. CDR3 length equals 15 residues. The V gene's germline CDR1 is LGHNA and CDR2 YSLEER. V shed 1 base and J 1 base; nucleotides not matched to a gene: 2. Here the CDR3 reads CASSQGTGQNTEAFF. The CDR3 DNA sequence: TGCGCCAGCAGCCAAGGGACAGGGCAGAACACTGAAGCTTTCTTT.